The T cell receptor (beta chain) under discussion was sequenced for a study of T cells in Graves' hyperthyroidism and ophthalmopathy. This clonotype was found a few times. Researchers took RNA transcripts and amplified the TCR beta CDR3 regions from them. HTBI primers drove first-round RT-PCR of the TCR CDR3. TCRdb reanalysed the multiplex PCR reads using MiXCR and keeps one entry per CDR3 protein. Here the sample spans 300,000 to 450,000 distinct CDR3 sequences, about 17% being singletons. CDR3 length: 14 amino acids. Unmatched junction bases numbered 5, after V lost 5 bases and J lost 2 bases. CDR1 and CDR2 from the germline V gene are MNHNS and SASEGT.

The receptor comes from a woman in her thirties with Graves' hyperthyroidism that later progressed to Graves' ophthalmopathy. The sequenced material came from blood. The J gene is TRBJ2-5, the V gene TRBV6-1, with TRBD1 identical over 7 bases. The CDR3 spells CASSRQGPQETQYF. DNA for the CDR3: TGTGCCAGCAGTCGACAGGGACCTCAAGAGACCCAGTACTTC.